These T cell receptor beta chains were read from a single sample in a study of response to subunit inactivated influenza vaccine. Each CDR3 protein is one row after TCRdb ran MiXCR on the RT-PCR reads. The sample lists approximately 520,000 distinct CDR3 sequences, 25% seen once, with over 1.5% in the top ten. The sequenced sample was CD4+ T cells sorted from PBMCs, obtained 4 to 6 days after vaccination. These receptors all come from a man aged 50-60 years who received an inactivated influenza vaccine. CDR3s include the opening cysteine and the closing phenylalanine or tryptophan. The order of the fields is V gene, J gene, CDR3 protein.

>TRBV4-3|TRBJ2-1
CASSQEVYNEQFF
>TRBV2|TRBJ2-5
CASSELEGETQYF
>TRBV28|TRBJ2-2
CASSLASRMNTGELFF
>TRBV6-4|TRBJ2-1
CASSDWGEREQFF
>TRBV15|TRBJ2-5
CATSRGRDTQETQYF
>TRBV6-1|TRBJ2-2
CASSRGTLGELFF
>TRBV5-5|TRBJ2-7
CASSMTGLYEQYF
>TRBV7-9|TRBJ2-5
CASSFSMEETQYF
>TRBV20-1|TRBJ2-3
CSARFEGTQYF
>TRBV6-2/TRBV6-3|TRBJ2-7
CASSYWGSAGSYEQYF
>TRBV6-2/TRBV6-3|TRBJ2-3
CASSAGTGRFDTQYF
>TRBV12-3/TRBV12-4|TRBJ2-7
CASSPPWGLEQYF
>TRBV12-3/TRBV12-4|TRBJ2-2
CASSFWGLRAGELFF
>TRBV6-6|TRBJ2-6
CASTISGANVLTF
>TRBV7-2|TRBJ1-2
CASSLGTSYGYTF
>TRBV29-1|TRBJ2-1
CSVEEYNEQFF
>TRBV7-9|TRBJ2-5
CASSLTRETQYF
>TRBV6-2/TRBV6-3|TRBJ2-5
CASSYRVGGETQYF
>TRBV12-3/TRBV12-4|TRBJ2-2
CATSLGQGPTGELFF
>TRBV5-6|TRBJ2-3
CASSHPGRLTDTQYF
>TRBV5-1|TRBJ1-2
CASSSDGVVGYTF
>TRBV2|TRBJ1-5
CASSAGHLSNQPQHF
>TRBV5-1|TRBJ2-1
CASSALTSGRLSYNEQFF
>TRBV7-2|TRBJ2-3
CASSLTYAAGTTDTQYF
>TRBV15|TRBJ1-1
CATSRDVRGTEAFF
>TRBV29-1|TRBJ1-1
CSVSWGTYTEAFF
>TRBV6-1|TRBJ1-1
CASSPPRIQRGTEAFF
>TRBV12-3/TRBV12-4|TRBJ1-4
CASSLSRILRGKLFF
>TRBV18|TRBJ1-5
CASSPSQSNQPQHF
>TRBV20-1|TRBJ2-7
CSATDRAREQYF
>TRBV4-1|TRBJ2-7
CASSRRDRGYEQYF
>TRBV11-2|TRBJ2-3
CASSHRGGQGGTDTQYF
>TRBV20-1|TRBJ2-1
CSARDRGVSSYNEQFF
>TRBV7-2|TRBJ2-1
CASSLGLAGGYYNEQFF
>TRBV6-5|TRBJ2-4
CASSLTGTGLLAKNIQYF
>TRBV7-2|TRBJ2-1
CASSIYRGPNEQFF
>TRBV6-5|TRBJ2-2
CASSYSFFRTEANTGELFF
>TRBV5-6|TRBJ1-5
CASSLLGRGDQPQHF
>TRBV15|TRBJ1-4
CATSRQVGPGEKLFF
>TRBV4-1|TRBJ1-2
CASSQVISVDFYGYTF
>TRBV4-3|TRBJ1-2
CASSADSYYGYTF
>TRBV29-1|TRBJ1-1
CSVDYTEAFF
>TRBV3-1|TRBJ1-4
CASSQGWRSRATNEKLFF